This T cell receptor (beta chain) was recovered during a study of Graves' ophthalmopathy and Graves' hyperthyroidism. Study observations and caveats: Among thyroid clonotypes expanded above 0.001 frequency, most also appeared in blood.

Regarding this clonotype: Its target is unknown.

CDR3 regions of TCR beta were amplified from RNA transcripts. The first round was an RT-PCR with HTBI primers, and the second round was a multiplex PCR. Using its own MiXCR run on the multiplex PCR reads, TCRdb lists one record per CDR3 protein. This table holds 300,000 to 500,000 distinct CDR3 sequences, 15% found once. Clinical symptoms, serum thyroxine, TRAb, thyroid ultrasound and orbital computed tomography formed the basis of diagnosis. PBMCs stemmed from over 8.5 ml of fresh peripheral blood. After removal of 5 bases from V and 5 bases from J, the junction contained 12 bases not matched to a gene. CDR3 length: 17 amino acids. Germline values: CDR1 MDHEN, CDR2 SYDVKM.

The sequence derives from a woman aged 18-29 years with stable Graves' hyperthyroidism. Sequenced sample: peripheral blood. This chain joins TRBV28 and TRBJ2-7; 13 bases map to TRBD2. Written as DNA, the CDR3 is TGTGCCAGCAGTCCGCCCCTACTAGCGGGAGGGGGAGACGAGCAGTACTTC. Translation gives CASSPPLLAGGGDEQYF. Full variable domain (rest looked up from reference TRBV28 and TRBJ2-7): DVKVTQSSRYLVKRTGEKVFLECVQDMDHENMFWYRQDPGLGLRLIYFSYDVKMKEKGDIPEGYSVSREKKERFSLILESASTNQTSMYLCASSPPLLAGGGDEQYFGPGTRLTVT.